Listed below are T cell receptor beta chains from one sample, sequenced in a study of blood T cell repertoires in COVID-19. Here immunoSEQ multiplex PCR was the method, and the copy in TCRdb shows in-frame clones only, minus some. The data show approximately 250,000 clones, 75% to 85% seen once. Sequenced sample: peripheral blood. These receptors were collected from a woman in her fifties or sixties with acute or convalescent COVID-19. The CDR3 runs from the conserved cysteine through the conserved F or W. The order of the fields is D gene, CDR3 length, clone size, J gene, V gene, CDR3 DNA, CDR3 protein. D genes are given only for firm matches. Size tells how often a clone was seen (once, few, many) or the class of an expanded clone, and some rows leave it out.

-,15,few,TRBJ1-6,TRBV4-1,TGCGCCAGCAGCCATAATGCGGGGATGTATTCACCCCTCCACTTT,CASSHNAGMYSPLHF
-,14,-,TRBJ2-1,TRBV27,TGTGCCAGCAGTTTAGTCTACGCAACGCTTTCGCAGTTCTTC,CASSLVYATLSQFF
-,16,once,TRBJ1-2,TRBV3-1/TRBV3-2,TGTGCCAGCAGCGCCCTGCCAGGGGTGGGGCCCTATGGCTACACCTTC,CASSALPGVGPYGYTF
TRBD1,15,-,TRBJ1-2,TRBV2,TGTGCCAGCAGCTCCCGCGGGACAGGGGGTTTTGGCTACACCTTC,CASSSRGTGGFGYTF
-,13,-,TRBJ2-7,TRBV18,TGTGCCAGCTCACCACCAGTCTCGGGTGAGCAGTACTTC,CASSPPVSGEQYF
TRBD2,15,-,TRBJ2-1,TRBV28,TGTGCCAGCAGTATAGCGGGAGAGGGATACAATGAGCAGTTCTTC,CASSIAGEGYNEQFF
-,12,once,TRBJ2-3,TRBV2,TGTGCCTGGGCCTATAGGGGAGATACGCAGTATTTT,CAWAYRGDTQYF
TRBD2,18,-,TRBJ2-3,TRBV6-2/TRBV6-3,TGTGCCAGCAGTTACTCGACTTCTAGCGGGAAAAGCACAGATACGCAGTATTTT,CASSYSTSSGKSTDTQYF
-,14,-,TRBJ1-2,TRBV7-2,TGTGCCAGCAGCCGCCCCAGGGCTTGGTATGGCTACACCTTC,CASSRPRAWYGYTF
-,13,-,TRBJ1-2,TRBV3-1/TRBV3-2,TGTGCCAGCAGCCAACGGGAGAACTATGGCTACACCTTC,CASSQRENYGYTF
-,15,-,TRBJ1-4,TRBV4-1,TGCGCCAGCAGCCAAGATCCTGGGGAGGGGGAAAAACTGTTTTTT,CASSQDPGEGEKLFF
-,11,-,TRBJ2-7,TRBV7-9,TGTGCCAGCAGCTCCCGGTCCCGACAGTACTTC,CASSSRSRQYF
TRBD2,16,-,TRBJ2-5,TRBV3-1/TRBV3-2,TGTGCCAGCAGCCAAGAGCCTTCTAGCGGGGGAGAGACCCAGTACTTC,CASSQEPSSGGETQYF
TRBD1,14,once,TRBJ1-2,TRBV5-1,TGCGCCAGCAGCTTGGGACAGGGAGGAAGTGGCTACACCTTC,CASSLGQGGSGYTF
-,15,-,TRBJ2-2,TRBV6-6,TGTGCCAGCAGCAAACGAAACAGGGACACCGGGGAGCTGTTTTTT,CASSKRNRDTGELFF
-,15,-,TRBJ1-3,TRBV18,TGTGCCAGCTCACCCGCGGGGCAGGTTGGAAACACCATATATTTT,CASSPAGQVGNTIYF
-,15,-,TRBJ2-1,TRBV4-1,TGCGCCAGCAGCCAAGCAAAGTTAGCCCACAATGAGCAGTTCTTC,CASSQAKLAHNEQFF
TRBD1,13,-,TRBJ1-4,TRBV19,TGTGCCGCCCGGGACAGGAGCGATGAAAAACTGTTTTTT,CAARDRSDEKLFF
TRBD1,15,many,TRBJ1-6,TRBV6-4,TGTGCCAGCAGTGAAGAAGGACAGGGCGCTTCACCCCTCCACTTT,CASSEEGQGASPLHF
-,14,-,TRBJ1-2,TRBV3-1/TRBV3-2,TGTGCCAGCAGCCAAGTTCCCGTACTCTATGGCTACACCTTC,CASSQVPVLYGYTF
-,16,-,TRBJ2-3,TRBV6-1,TGTGCCAGCAGTGAACAAACTAGAAACAAGTGGGATACGCAGTATTTT,CASSEQTRNKWDTQYF
TRBD2,17,-,TRBJ2-2,TRBV24-1,TGTGCCACCTCCAGTCCGCCTAGCGGGGGTCGTACCGGGGAGCTGTTTTTT,CATSSPPSGGRTGELFF
-,15,-,TRBJ2-3,TRBV19,TGTGCCAGTAGTATCGGAGGGGTAGGCACAGATACGCAGTATTTT,CASSIGGVGTDTQYF
-,13,-,TRBJ1-2,TRBV28,TGTGCCAGCAGTTTGGGGGGGAACTATGGCTACACCTTC,CASSLGGNYGYTF
-,14,few,TRBJ2-3,TRBV6-2/TRBV6-3,TGTGCCAGCAGCCATATGGGAGGAGCGGATACGCAGTATTTT,CASSHMGGADTQYF
TRBD1,17,-,TRBJ2-1,TRBV4-2,TGTGCCAGCAGCCCTACCCCAGGACAGGGGGAAACTGGTGAGCAGTTCTTC,CASSPTPGQGETGEQFF
-,17,few,TRBJ1-1,TRBV13,TGTGCCAGCACTGAAATTGGTCGGTACAGAGAGAACACTGAAGCTTTCTTT,CASTEIGRYRENTEAFF
TRBD2,16,-,TRBJ2-2,TRBV7-2,TGTGCCAGCAGCTTAGAAGGGAGGGAGGTCACCGGGGAGCTGTTTTTT,CASSLEGREVTGELFF
TRBD2,18,-,TRBJ2-1,TRBV6-2/TRBV6-3,TGTGCCAGCAGTTACCCGATGCCGGGACTAGCCGAATACAATGAGCAGTTCTTC,CASSYPMPGLAEYNEQFF
-,13,-,TRBJ2-2,TRBV5-4,TGTGCCAGCAGCTTGGACTCCGCCGGGGAGCTGTTTTTT,CASSLDSAGELFF
TRBD2,16,-,TRBJ2-1,TRBV9,TGTGCCAGCAGCACGGGACTAGCGGGAGTTTTATTTGAGCAGTTCTTC,CASSTGLAGVLFEQFF
TRBD1,18,-,TRBJ1-3,TRBV7-2,TGTGCCAGCAGCTTCACCTACGGACAGGGCGGCTCTGGAAACACCATATATTTT,CASSFTYGQGGSGNTIYF
TRBD1,15,-,TRBJ1-1,TRBV7-2,TGTGCCAGCAGCTTAGTTTGGGACAGGCCCACTGAAGCTTTCTTT,CASSLVWDRPTEAFF
TRBD1,11,-,TRBJ1-2,TRBV6-5,TGTGCCACCAAGACAGGGTTCGGCTACACCTTC,CATKTGFGYTF
TRBD1,15,-,TRBJ1-2,TRBV2,TGTGCCAGCAGCTCGGGACAGGGCGTTTTGGTTGGCTACACCTTC,CASSSGQGVLVGYTF
TRBD2,14,-,TRBJ2-7,TRBV18,TGTGCCAGCTCACCCGGGACTAGCGGGTTGGAGTTCGACTTC,CASSPGTSGLEFDF
TRBD1,14,once,TRBJ2-7,TRBV24-1,TGTGCCACCAGCACCGGGACAGGGGATGACGAGCAGTACTTC,CATSTGTGDDEQYF
-,14,few,TRBJ1-2,TRBV7-2,TGTGCCAGCAGCTTCACGACAGTGCAAGATGGCTACACCTTC,CASSFTTVQDGYTF
-,14,-,TRBJ2-7,TRBV19,TGTGCCAGTAGTAAAGCCTTGGTATCCTACGAGCAGTACTTC,CASSKALVSYEQYF
TRBD1,11,-,TRBJ1-1,TRBV6-6,TGTGCCACCGAGGGGACAGGGATAGCTTTCTTT,CATEGTGIAFF
TRBD1,12,once,TRBJ1-1,TRBV6-5,TGTGCCAGCAGCTGGACAGGGCACGAAGCTTTCTTT,CASSWTGHEAFF
-,15,once,TRBJ2-7,TRBV2,TGTGCCAGCAGGGGGGCTGAGACGGGCTTCTACGAGCAGTACTTC,CASRGAETGFYEQYF
-,11,-,TRBJ2-1,TRBV3-1/TRBV3-2,TGTGCCAGCGGAGGGATCTATGAGCAGTTCTTC,CASGGIYEQFF
-,13,-,TRBJ2-7,TRBV7-8,TGTGCCAGCAGCTTAGCTATCTCCTACGAGCAGTACTTC,CASSLAISYEQYF
-,15,-,TRBJ1-3,TRBV2,TGTGCCAGCAGGGGCGAGCCCTTCTCTGGAAACACCATATATTTT,CASRGEPFSGNTIYF